These 12 T cell receptor beta chains came from one sample sequenced in a study of shared clonotypes between healthy human individuals. Method: immunoSEQ multiplex PCR; TCRdb's copy keeps in-frame clones and lacks some. The table includes under 1,100,000 clones, around 75% detected once. Sequenced input: memory CD4+ T cells sorted from blood. Regarding subset: CD45RA-negative fraction. These receptor sequences come from a man between 18 and 35 years old in good health.

J is TRBJ2-3 and V is TRBV28; TRBD2 aligns across 12 bases. The CDR3 has 16 amino acids. Looked up from germline, CDR1 is MDHEN and CDR2 is SYDVKM. V was clipped by 5 bases and J by 2 bases; unmatched bases: 5. The CDR3 spells CASSSRTSGVTDTQYF. In nucleotides, the CDR3 is TGTGCCAGCAGTAGCCGGACTAGCGGGGTCACAGATACGCAGTATTTT.

V usage is TRBV6-6 and J usage is TRBJ2-7; D unresolved. The CDR3 runs to 10 residues. V lost 10 bases, J lost 5 bases, and 9 bases lay in between. CDR1 is MNHNY, CDR2 SVGAGI, per germline (reference sequence). CDR3 sequence reads: CATRRDEQYF. CDR3 nucleotide sequence: TGTGCCACCCGCCGAGACGAGCAGTACTTC.

This clone was observed a few times. The chain links TRBV5-1 to TRBJ2-6; no clear D gene. Trimming pared 5 bases from V and 0 bases from J, leaving 6 bases between. The CDR3 is 14 residues long. CDR1 and CDR2 (germline): SGHRS, YFSETQ. Here the CDR3 reads CASRKISGANVLTF. For the CDR3, the DNA is TGCGCCAGCAGAAAGATCTCTGGGGCCAACGTCCTGACTTTC.

As concerns this clone: Additional DNA sequences in this sample encode the identical CDR3. The chain is built from TRBV9 and TRBJ2-1; unclear D gene. The CDR3 has 12 residues. The germline V and J ends were trimmed by 0 bases and 7 bases, with 5 bases remaining between them. The germline CDR1 and CDR2 sequences are SGDLS and YYNGEE. The CDR3 protein is CASSVVNNEQFF. The CDR3 bases are TGTGCCAGCAGCGTAGTTAATAATGAGCAGTTCTTC.

In regard to this clone: Other DNA sequences in this sample translate to the same CDR3. The chain employs TRBV18 and TRBJ2-5; D unclear. V was clipped by 2 bases and J by 4 bases, with 5 bases between them. The CDR3 has 12 residues. The V gene's germline CDR1 is KGHSH and CDR2 LQKENI. The DNA of the CDR3 is TGTGCCAGCTCACCAAAGGGAGAGACCCAGTACTTC. This codes for CASSPKGETQYF.

The chain is built from TRBV18 and TRBJ2-3; a weak D match, TRBD1 (6 bases). Germline V lookup: CDR1 KGHSH, CDR2 LQKENI. Trimming took 2 bases from V and 5 from J, leaving 11 bases between them. The CDR3 consists of 14 residues. CDR3 residues: CASSPVQGKDTQYF. CDR3 DNA sequence: TGTGCCAGCTCACCAGTACAGGGAAAAGATACGCAGTATTTT. The whole variable domain, remainder taken from reference TRBV18 and TRBJ2-3, is NAGVMQNPRHLVRRRGQEARLRCSPMKGHSHVYWYRQLPEEGLKFMVYLQKENIIDESGMPKERFSAEFPKEGPSILRIQQVVRGDSAAYFCASSPVQGKDTQYFGPGTRLTVL.

Points on this clone: A far larger clone is off by one base, so a read error is likely. Other DNA sequences in the same sample also yield this CDR3. The rearrangement uses TRBV1 and TRBJ1-6. TRBV1 is recorded as a pseudogene. The CDR3 spans 15 residues. The CDR3, as DNA: TGCACCAGCAGCCATCTGCGGGTGTCCAGTTCGCCCCTCCACTTT. It codes for CTSSHLRVSSSPLHF.

This rearrangement joins TRBV18 to TRBJ2-3, with TRBD1 matching 8 bases. V shed 5 bases and J 0 bases; nucleotides not matched to a gene: 7. Germline V gives CDR1 KGHSH, CDR2 LQKENI. The CDR3 covers 16 residues. Here the CDR3 reads CASSVSGTGSTDTQYF. In nucleotides, the CDR3 is TGTGCCAGCTCAGTGTCCGGGACAGGCAGCACAGATACGCAGTATTTT.

The chain joins TRBV19 to TRBJ2-7; 12 nucleotides line up with TRBD1. This CDR3 comprises 13 residues. Germline loops: CDR1 LNHDA, CDR2 SQIVND (reference sequence). V was pared by 4 bases and J by 10 bases, with 5 bases of the junction left unmatched. CDR3 in DNA: TGTGCCAGTAGTACGGGGACAGGGGGCTCTCAGTACTTC. Translating it yields CASSTGTGGSQYF.

V is TRBV5-5 and J is TRBJ2-6; D possibly corresponds to TRBD1 (6 bases). V was clipped by 2 bases and J by 2 bases, with 14 bases between them. The CDR3 extends over 17 amino acids. CDR1 and CDR2 (germline): SGHKS, YYEKEE (reference sequence). The CDR3 DNA sequence: TGTGCCAGCAGCTTTCTAGGGGGAAGAGCTGGGGCCAACGTCCTGACTTTC. Protein product: CASSFLGGRAGANVLTF.

The chain recombines TRBV11-2 with TRBJ2-7, with D perhaps matching TRBD2 (5 bases). Deletions cut 6 bases from V and 7 bases from J, with 10 bases between. Germline CDR1 reads SGHAT; CDR2 reads FQNNGV. The CDR3 length is 11 residues. CDR3 loop: CASRSGGEQYF. CDR3 nucleotides: TGTGCCAGCAGGTCCGGAGGTGAGCAGTACTTC.

J is TRBJ1-2 and V is TRBV5-6, with a tentative D call TRBD1 (5 bases). V lost 1 base and J 5 bases, leaving 18 bases between the germline ends. This CDR3 has 16 amino acids. Germline V gene data show CDR1 as SGHDT and CDR2 as YYEEEE. The CDR3 region has the DNA TGTGCCAGCAGCTTGATCAGGGAAGAAAGTGGGTATGGCTACACCTTC. Protein product: CASSLIREESGYGYTF.